The 27 T cell receptor beta chains reported below all come from one sample, sequenced in a study of persistence of HIV-infected CD4 T cells. These receptors have no identified antigens. Stimulation used about 10 ug/mL lysate from CMV-infected fibroblasts. CD40L/CD69 double-negative CD45RO-high memory CD4+ T cells were collected. The immunoSEQ assay was version 4, run in survey mode. The table came from immunoSEQ multiplex PCR; TCRdb's copy has only in-frame clones and leaves some out. The sample records about 28,000 clones, roughly 78% being singletons. The sequenced sample was CD4+ T cells sorted from PBMCs after approximately 20-hour stimulation, obtained from a patient who received antiretroviral therapy. These receptors came from an adult man with HIV who was CMV-seropositive.

This clone was seen only a few times. This CDR3 is also generated by other DNA sequences in the sample. V gene TRBV19 combines with J gene TRBJ1-4; 7 nucleotides agree with TRBD1. The CDR3 totals 16 residues. V lost 4 bases to trimming and J lost 7 bases; unmatched junction nucleotides: 12. CDR1 and CDR2 from the germline V gene are LNHDA and SQIVND (reference sequence). The CDR3 loop is CASSTDPGQTSEKLFF. The DNA for the CDR3 is TGTGCCAGTAGTACCGACCCGGGACAGACAAGTGAAAAACTGTTTTTT.

This clone was seen only a few times. The rearrangement links TRBV28 to TRBJ1-3; D is possibly TRBD1 (5 bases). V dropped 8 bases and J dropped 0 bases, with 17 bases sitting between them. Germline lookup yields CDR1 MDHEN and CDR2 SYDVKM. The CDR3 is 16 amino acids. CDR3 sequence: CASEGSGLISGNTIYF. The DNA of the CDR3 is TGTGCCAGCGAAGGCTCAGGGCTCATCTCTGGAAACACCATATATTTT.

This clone has just one count. J is TRBJ1-2 and V is TRBV7-9; possible D gene TRBD1, 5 bases. Germline CDR1 and CDR2: SEHNR and FQNEAQ (reference sequence). V lost 2 bases, J lost 4 bases, and 14 bases lay in between. This CDR3 is built from 15 residues. This CDR3 reads CASSLSGRGSYGYTF. The CDR3 coding sequence is TGTGCCAGCAGCTTATCTGGTCGGGGGTCCTATGGCTACACCTTC. The variable domain in full, completed from reference TRBV7-9 and TRBJ1-2, reads DTGVSQNPRHKITKRGQNVTFRCDPISEHNRLYWYRQTLGQGPEFLTYFQNEAQLEKSRLLSDRFSAERPKGSFSTLEIQRTEQGDSAMYLCASSLSGRGSYGYTFGSGTRLTVV.

The chain links TRBV19 to TRBJ2-4; D unresolved. The V gene's germline CDR1 is LNHDA and CDR2 SQIVND (reference sequence). The CDR3 loop spans 15 amino acids. V shed 3 bases and J shed 0 bases, with 9 bases lying between them. The CDR3 nucleotides read TGTGCCAGTAGTATTTACAACATAGCCAAAAACATTCAGTACTTC. This codes for CASSIYNIAKNIQYF.

The gene calls are TRBV5-1 and TRBJ2-1; TRBD1 aligns across 7 bases. The CDR3 covers 17 residues. Germline V gene data show CDR1 as SGHRS and CDR2 as YFSETQ. The junction had 12 bases not matched to a gene; V was cut back by 0 bases and J by 6 bases. The CDR3 DNA sequence: TGCGCCAGCAGCTTGGGGGTCGGGACAGCTATTCCCAATGAGCAGTTCTTC. Translating it yields CASSLGVGTAIPNEQFF.

The V gene is TRBV18, the J gene TRBJ2-3; D tentatively fits TRBD1 or TRBD2 (6 bases each). Germline V lookup: CDR1 KGHSH, CDR2 LQKENI. The CDR3 is 14 residues long. V lost 4 bases, J lost 3 bases, and 11 bases lay in between. CDR3: CASSRGAGTDTQYF. The CDR3 DNA reads as TGTGCCAGCTCACGGGGGGCCGGGACAGATACGCAGTATTTT.

This chain uses TRBV7-3 with TRBJ2-3, with 9 bases fitting TRBD1. The CDR3 sequence is 16 residues long. The germline V gene has CDR1 SGHTA and CDR2 FQGTGA. Losses at the gene ends were 5 bases for V and 0 bases for J; bases not matched to a gene: 6. The CDR3 spells CASSGQGRPSTDTQYF. The CDR3 DNA reads TGTGCCAGCAGCGGACAGGGGCGACCTAGCACAGATACGCAGTATTTT.

The CDR3 DNA sequence: TGTGCTAGTGGTTTCAGAGAAAATCAGCCCCAGCATTTT. It translates to CASGFRENQPQHF. The chain combines TRBV12-5 with TRBJ1-5; D ambiguous. CDR1 is LGHNT, CDR2 FRNRAP, per germline. Trimming cost V 3 bases and J 4 bases, with 7 bases left between them. The CDR3 runs 13 residues.

The gene calls are TRBV15 and TRBJ1-5, with TRBD1 matching over 8 bases. This CDR3 spans 15 amino acids. V lost 3 bases and J lost 9; bases outside the gene matches: 10. Germline V gene lookup returns CDR1 LNHNV and CDR2 YYDKDF (reference sequence). CDR3 sequence: CATSREGQGQGPQHF. The DNA for the CDR3 is TGTGCCACCAGCAGGGAAGGACAGGGTCAAGGGCCCCAGCATTTT.

This sequence joins TRBV7-9 and TRBJ2-6; 10 bases agree with TRBD1. There are 17 residues in the CDR3. Looked up from germline, CDR1 is SEHNR and CDR2 is FQNEAQ (reference sequence). V lost 1 base to trimming and J lost 4 bases; unmatched junction nucleotides: 4. The CDR3 protein is CASSLGQGAPGANVLTF. CDR3 sequence (DNA): TGTGCCAGCAGCTTAGGACAGGGGGCGCCCGGGGCCAACGTCCTGACTTTC.

The chain combines TRBV7-2 with TRBJ1-3; D gene unclear. CDR3 size: 15 residues. Germline values: CDR1 SGHTA, CDR2 FQGNSA. V gave up 1 base and J gave up 5 bases, with 12 bases separating them. This CDR3 is CASSLGGSRRNTIYF. CDR3 nucleotides: TGTGCCAGCAGCTTAGGAGGGTCCCGGAGAAACACCATATATTTT.

The V gene is TRBV7-2, the J gene TRBJ2-7, with 9 bases identical to TRBD1. The CDR3 covers 13 residues. V lost 4 bases and J lost 6; bases outside the gene matches: 4. Germline values: CDR1 SGHTA, CDR2 FQGNSA. The CDR3 reads CASSSGQGLEQYF. CDR3 nucleotide sequence: TGTGCCAGCAGCTCGGGACAGGGACTCGAGCAGTACTTC.

The chain uses TRBV4-2 and TRBJ2-7, with D perhaps TRBD1 (5 bases). CDR1 is LGHNA and CDR2 is YNFKEQ in the germline V gene. The CDR3 consists of 15 residues. V gave up 0 bases and J gave up 6 bases, with 15 bases separating them. This chain's CDR3 is CASSQDSPGQREQYF. The CDR3, as DNA: TGTGCCAGCAGCCAAGATTCCCCCGGACAACGCGAGCAGTACTTC.

This clone showed up just once. The CDR3 coding sequence is TGTGCCAGCAGCAGACAGGAGAACACCGGGGAGCTGTTTTTT. Translating gives CASSRQENTGELFF. The rearrangement links TRBV21-1 to TRBJ2-2; TRBD1, the D gene given by the table, was not confirmed from the DNA. TRBV21-1 is annotated as a pseudogene. This CDR3 has 14 amino acids.

The chain employs TRBV2 and TRBJ1-6; no firm D call. The CDR3 spans 14 residues. V was shortened by 7 bases and J by 5 bases, with 12 bases between the two germline ends. In germline, CDR1 is SNHLY, CDR2 FYNNEI. This CDR3 is CASKRDPDNSPLHF. The CDR3 DNA reads as TGTGCCAGCAAACGAGACCCAGATAATTCACCCCTCCACTTT.

This clone has just one count. The J gene is TRBJ2-3, the V gene TRBV10-2, with D perhaps TRBD2 (6 bases). The CDR3 consists of 15 residues. V was pared by 6 bases and J by 4 bases, with 17 bases between. Germline loops: CDR1 WSHSY, CDR2 SAAADI. CDR3 in amino acids: CASRRALGGADTQYF. CDR3 nucleotides: TGCGCCAGCAGGAGGGCCCTAGGAGGGGCAGATACGCAGTATTTT.

The rearrangement uses TRBV7-9 and TRBJ2-2; TRBD1 aligns across 7 bases. CDR1 and CDR2 (germline): SEHNR, FQNEAQ (reference sequence). The junction had 8 bases not matched to a gene; V was cut back by 4 bases and J by 6 bases. The CDR3 totals 15 residues. CDR3 nucleotides: TGTGCCAGCAGCTCCGTTAACAGGGGTTCCGGGGAGCTGTTTTTT. Encoded protein: CASSSVNRGSGELFF.

The CDR3 DNA sequence: TGTGCCAGTATTAGCGGGGGGGGCGCCTACAATGAGCAGTTCTTC. As protein: CASISGGGAYNEQFF. This chain joins TRBV7-8 and TRBJ2-1; TRBD2 matches 11 bases. There are 15 residues in the CDR3. CDR1 is SGHVS, CDR2 FQNEAQ, per germline. V was pared by 9 bases and J by 2 bases, with 6 bases of the junction left unmatched. The full variable domain, with the rest looked up from reference TRBV7-8 and TRBJ2-1, is GAGVSQSPRYKVAKRGQDVALRCDPISGHVSLFWYQQALGQGPEFLTYFQNEAQLDKSGLPSDRFFAERPEGSVSTLKIQRTQQEDSAVYLCASISGGGAYNEQFFGPGTRLTVL.

This CDR3 is CASSFGSSGIPKRPYEQYF. The CDR3 DNA reads TGTGCCAGCAGTTTCGGGTCTAGCGGCATCCCTAAACGCCCCTACGAGCAGTACTTC. V usage is TRBV27 and J usage is TRBJ2-7; 7 bases line up with TRBD2. Germline-derived CDR1 and CDR2 are MNHEY and SMNVEV (reference sequence). The CDR3 runs 19 residues. V lost 3 bases and J lost 2; bases outside the gene matches: 19.

This sequence joins TRBV18 and TRBJ1-2, with 7 bases matching TRBD1. V was pared by 4 bases and J by 8 bases, with 7 bases of the junction left unmatched. The CDR3 contains 13 residues. Germline CDR1 reads KGHSH; CDR2 reads LQKENI. Here the CDR3 reads CASSLSGTAGYTF. The CDR3 coding sequence is TGTGCCAGCTCACTCTCCGGGACAGCAGGCTACACCTTC.

In this sample, this clone turned up a few times. The rearrangement links TRBV6-5 to TRBJ1-2, with D tentatively TRBD1 (5 bases). CDR1 MNHEY and CDR2 SVGAGI come from the germline V gene. V shed 6 bases and J shed 6 bases, with 14 bases lying between them. The CDR3 is 13 residues long. The CDR3 region has the DNA TGTGCCAGCAGCCCATCGGGGGACCATGGCTACACCTTC. It encodes CASSPSGDHGYTF.

CDR3 sequence: CASSVGAQGRSNEKLFF. For the CDR3, the DNA is TGTGCCAGCAGCGTAGGGGCGCAGGGGAGGTCTAATGAAAAACTGTTTTTT. The V and J genes are TRBV9 and TRBJ1-4, with TRBD1 as a possible D gene (6 bases). CDR3 length: 17 residues. The V end lost 0 bases, the J end lost 3 bases, and 15 bases lay between the germline ends. Germline values: CDR1 SGDLS, CDR2 YYNGEE.

This chain uses TRBV6-2 or TRBV6-3 with TRBJ2-3; 16 bases map to TRBD2. The length of the CDR3 is 17 residues. Germline-derived CDR1 and CDR2 are MNHEY and SVGEGT. After removal of 2 bases from V and 8 bases from J, the junction contained 7 bases not matched to a gene. Written as DNA, the CDR3 is TGTGCCAGCAGTTACCGGTCCGGGACTAGCGGGGGGGGTACGCAGTATTTT. Its protein is CASSYRSGTSGGGTQYF.

This clone appeared once. The genes are TRBV6-2 or TRBV6-3 and TRBJ2-7; 10 nucleotides match TRBD1. V was pared by 5 bases and J by 9 bases, with 13 bases of the junction left unmatched. CDR3 length: 15 amino acids. The germline V gene encodes CDR1 MNHEY and CDR2 SVGEGT. The CDR3 is CASSLPGTGAIRQYF. In DNA, the CDR3 is TGTGCCAGCAGTCTTCCCGGGACAGGGGCCATACGGCAGTACTTC.

The chain carries TRBV15 and TRBJ2-3, with TRBD2 as a possible D gene (6 bases). Germline V gene sequence: CDR1 LNHNV, CDR2 YYDKDF (reference sequence). V lost 2 bases, J lost 6 bases, and 15 bases lay in between. The CDR3 has 15 residues. The CDR3 DNA sequence: TGTGCCACCAGCAGAAAACCTATAGCGGTGGATACGCAGTATTTT. Translating it yields CATSRKPIAVDTQYF. Full variable domain (missing parts from reference TRBV15 and TRBJ2-3): DAMVIQNPRYQVTQFGKPVTLSCSQTLNHNVMYWYQQKSSQAPKLLFHYYDKDFNNEADTPDNFQSRRPNTSFCFLDIRSPGLGDTAMYLCATSRKPIAVDTQYFGPGTRLTVL.

The J gene is TRBJ2-7, the V gene TRBV20-1; TRBD1 might be the D (6 bases). Germline loops: CDR1 DFQATT, CDR2 SNEGSKA (reference sequence). The CDR3 is made up of 11 amino acids. CDR3 loop: CMVDSSYEQYF. The DNA of the CDR3 is TGCATGGTGGACAGCTCCTACGAGCAGTACTTC.

This chain links TRBV7-2 with TRBJ2-1, with TRBD1 matching over 11 bases. This CDR3 contains 15 residues. Germline V gene lookup returns CDR1 SGHTA and CDR2 FQGNSA. V was pared by 5 bases and J by 5 bases, with 5 bases of the junction left unmatched. CDR3 bases: TGTGCCAGCAGCCCCTGGACAGGGGGCAACAATGAGCAGTTCTTC. It encodes CASSPWTGGNNEQFF.